These T cell receptor beta chains were read from a single sample in a study of T-cell reconstitution after alpha-beta-depleted transplantation in children. A single record per CDR3 protein comes from TCRdb applying MiXCR to the PCR reads. The sample shows under 450,000 distinct CDR3 sequences, 10% to 15% of them seen only once. The sample was PBMCs, taken from the stem cell graft. The receptors were gathered from a human donor who donated a stem cell graft to a child with Fanconi anemia. The CDR3 runs from the conserved cysteine through the conserved F or W. The order of the fields is J gene, clone size, V gene, D gene, CDR3 protein, CDR3 DNA. A D gene is named only where the DNA matches it firmly. Clone size is given for some rows only: seen once, a few or many times, or a class if the clone is expanded.

J gene: TRBJ1-4; clone size: NA; V gene: TRBV20-1; D gene: NA; CDR3 protein: CSARRTDRSELFF; CDR3 DNA: TGCAGTGCTAGAAGGACCGACCGGTCCGAACTGTTTTTT
J gene: TRBJ2-5; clone size: few; V gene: TRBV12-3/TRBV12-4; D gene: NA; CDR3 protein: CASRPTGNWNQETQYF; CDR3 DNA: TGTGCCAGCAGGCCTACAGGGAATTGGAACCAAGAGACCCAGTACTTC
J gene: TRBJ2-7; clone size: NA; V gene: TRBV12-3/TRBV12-4; D gene: NA; CDR3 protein: CASSKEYEQYF; CDR3 DNA: TGTGCCAGCAGTAAAGAGTACGAGCAGTACTTC
J gene: TRBJ2-6; clone size: NA; V gene: TRBV2; D gene: NA; CDR3 protein: CASTPGRTGANVLTF; CDR3 DNA: TGTGCCAGCACCCCCGGCAGGACTGGGGCCAACGTCCTGACTTTC
J gene: TRBJ2-1; clone size: NA; V gene: TRBV20-1; D gene: TRBD2; CDR3 protein: CSAPFSGASSYNEQFF; CDR3 DNA: TGCAGTGCTCCATTTAGCGGGGCGAGCTCCTACAATGAGCAGTTCTTC
J gene: TRBJ2-3; clone size: NA; V gene: TRBV14; D gene: TRBD2; CDR3 protein: CASSQSRRGGSGTDTQYF; CDR3 DNA: TGTGCCAGCAGCCAATCTCGGCGGGGGGGCTCTGGCACAGATACGCAGTATTTT
J gene: TRBJ2-1; clone size: NA; V gene: TRBV7-9; D gene: NA; CDR3 protein: CATQTGNWNEQFF; CDR3 DNA: TGTGCCACCCAAACAGGGAATTGGAATGAGCAGTTCTTC
J gene: TRBJ2-3; clone size: once; V gene: TRBV7-9; D gene: NA; CDR3 protein: CASSFVRGRTDTQYF; CDR3 DNA: TGTGCCAGCAGCTTTGTACGGGGGCGCACAGATACGCAGTATTTT
J gene: TRBJ2-1; clone size: many; V gene: TRBV11-2; D gene: TRBD1; CDR3 protein: CASSRQGLGYNEQFF; CDR3 DNA: TGTGCCAGCAGCAGACAGGGCTTGGGCTACAATGAGCAGTTCTTC
J gene: TRBJ2-3; clone size: NA; V gene: TRBV25-1; D gene: TRBD2; CDR3 protein: CASSASPERGSTDTQYF; CDR3 DNA: TGTGCCAGCAGCGCATCTCCCGAGCGGGGGAGCACAGATACGCAGTATTTT
J gene: TRBJ2-3; clone size: NA; V gene: TRBV11-3; D gene: NA; CDR3 protein: CASSVGGAATDTQYF; CDR3 DNA: TGTGCCAGCAGCGTGGGGGGCGCGGCGACAGATACGCAGTATTTT
J gene: TRBJ2-7; clone size: NA; V gene: TRBV2; D gene: NA; CDR3 protein: CASSDDPSYEQYF; CDR3 DNA: TGTGCCAGCAGTGACGACCCCTCCTACGAGCAGTACTTC
J gene: TRBJ2-6; clone size: NA; V gene: TRBV28; D gene: TRBD1; CDR3 protein: CASSLGQVSGANVLTF; CDR3 DNA: TGTGCCAGCAGTTTGGGACAGGTCTCTGGGGCCAACGTCCTGACTTTC
J gene: TRBJ1-4; clone size: few; V gene: TRBV7-2; D gene: NA; CDR3 protein: CASSLSRGTNEKLFF; CDR3 DNA: TGTGCCAGCAGCTTATCGCGCGGAACTAATGAAAAACTGTTTTTT
J gene: TRBJ1-1; clone size: many; V gene: TRBV7-8; D gene: NA; CDR3 protein: CASSLRVRGQNTEAFF; CDR3 DNA: TGTGCCAGCAGCTTACGCGTCAGGGGCCAGAACACTGAAGCTTTCTTT
J gene: TRBJ2-2; clone size: NA; V gene: TRBV27; D gene: NA; CDR3 protein: CASSLQGPPGPTNTNTGELFF; CDR3 DNA: TGTGCCAGCAGCCTCCAAGGGCCCCCGGGACCGACCAACACGAACACCGGGGAGCTGTTTTTT
J gene: TRBJ1-1; clone size: many; V gene: TRBV12-3/TRBV12-4; D gene: NA; CDR3 protein: CASRANSENTEAFF; CDR3 DNA: TGTGCCAGCAGGGCGAATAGCGAGAACACTGAAGCTTTCTTT
J gene: TRBJ2-5; clone size: NA; V gene: TRBV7-2; D gene: TRBD2; CDR3 protein: CPSSLRGGRETQYF; CDR3 DNA: TGTCCCAGCAGCCTTCGGGGGGGACGGGAGACCCAGTACTTC
J gene: TRBJ1-1; clone size: many; V gene: TRBV7-9; D gene: TRBD1; CDR3 protein: CASSLVYDREDTEAFF; CDR3 DNA: TGTGCCAGCAGCTTAGTTTATGACAGGGAGGACACTGAAGCTTTCTTT
J gene: TRBJ1-1; clone size: NA; V gene: TRBV28; D gene: NA; CDR3 protein: CASSDPRGMNTEAFF; CDR3 DNA: TGTGCCAGCAGCGACCCGAGGGGTATGAACACTGAAGCTTTCTTT
J gene: TRBJ2-5; clone size: few; V gene: TRBV2; D gene: TRBD1; CDR3 protein: CASSGRDRRETQYF; CDR3 DNA: TGTGCCAGCAGTGGACGGGACAGACGGGAGACCCAGTACTTC
J gene: TRBJ2-7; clone size: few; V gene: TRBV7-2; D gene: TRBD2; CDR3 protein: CASSLLAGSYEQYF; CDR3 DNA: TGTGCCAGCAGCTTACTAGCGGGCTCCTACGAGCAGTACTTC
J gene: TRBJ1-2; clone size: few; V gene: TRBV7-9; D gene: NA; CDR3 protein: CASSFYSDYGYTF; CDR3 DNA: TGTGCCAGCAGCTTCTACAGCGACTATGGCTACACCTTC
J gene: TRBJ1-1; clone size: NA; V gene: TRBV29-1; D gene: NA; CDR3 protein: CSSSGGADTEAFF; CDR3 DNA: TGCAGCAGCTCGGGGGGTGCGGACACTGAAGCTTTCTTT
J gene: TRBJ1-1; clone size: many; V gene: TRBV5-1; D gene: NA; CDR3 protein: CASSATAGNTEAFF; CDR3 DNA: TGCGCCAGCAGCGCGACCGCTGGGAACACTGAAGCTTTCTTT
J gene: TRBJ2-3; clone size: many; V gene: TRBV5-1; D gene: NA; CDR3 protein: CASSWTSESDTQYF; CDR3 DNA: TGCGCCAGCAGTTGGACGAGCGAATCAGATACGCAGTATTTT
J gene: TRBJ1-1; clone size: many; V gene: TRBV29-1; D gene: NA; CDR3 protein: CSVYGTANTEAFF; CDR3 DNA: TGCAGCGTTTACGGGACGGCCAACACTGAAGCTTTCTTT
J gene: TRBJ2-3; clone size: many; V gene: TRBV12-3/TRBV12-4; D gene: NA; CDR3 protein: CASSRTVYTDTQYF; CDR3 DNA: TGTGCCAGCAGTCGGACAGTCTACACAGATACGCAGTATTTT
J gene: TRBJ1-6; clone size: many; V gene: TRBV5-5; D gene: NA; CDR3 protein: CASSLWLNSPLHF; CDR3 DNA: TGTGCCAGCAGCTTGTGGCTTAATTCACCCCTCCACTTT
J gene: TRBJ1-1; clone size: NA; V gene: TRBV3-1; D gene: NA; CDR3 protein: CASSLIGGGNTEAFF; CDR3 DNA: TGTGCCAGCAGCTTAATAGGGGGGGGGAACACTGAAGCTTTCTTT
J gene: TRBJ1-2; clone size: NA; V gene: TRBV4-3; D gene: TRBD1; CDR3 protein: CASSLAASGTGSSRGYTF; CDR3 DNA: TGCGCCAGCAGCCTGGCCGCATCCGGGACAGGGTCTTCAAGAGGCTACACCTTC
J gene: TRBJ1-1; clone size: NA; V gene: TRBV6-2/TRBV6-3; D gene: TRBD1; CDR3 protein: CASSPRKTGTGWLMNTEAFF; CDR3 DNA: TGTGCCAGCAGTCCAAGGAAGACCGGGACAGGGTGGTTGATGAACACTGAAGCTTTCTTT
J gene: TRBJ2-7; clone size: NA; V gene: TRBV9; D gene: NA; CDR3 protein: CASSPSPGQLYEQYF; CDR3 DNA: TGTGCCAGCAGCCCCAGCCCGGGACAACTTTACGAGCAGTACTTC
J gene: TRBJ1-6; clone size: NA; V gene: TRBV11-2; D gene: TRBD1; CDR3 protein: CASSADRVETGSPLHF; CDR3 DNA: TGTGCCAGCAGCGCGGACAGGGTCGAAACCGGTTCACCCCTCCACTTT
J gene: TRBJ2-1; clone size: few; V gene: TRBV5-6; D gene: TRBD2; CDR3 protein: CAGAGGISNEQFF; CDR3 DNA: TGTGCCGGAGCGGGGGGGATTTCTAATGAGCAGTTCTTC
J gene: TRBJ2-6; clone size: NA; V gene: TRBV18; D gene: NA; CDR3 protein: CASSPPLSSGANVLTF; CDR3 DNA: TGTGCCAGCTCACCACCGCTGAGCTCTGGGGCCAACGTCCTGACTTTC